This TCR beta chain emerged from a study of blood T cell repertoires in COVID-19. The CDR3 is 16 amino acids. Between the trimmed V and J ends, which lost 0 bases and 2 bases, there was a span of 14 bases. Per germline, CDR1 SGHDT and CDR2 YYEEEE. The table came from immunoSEQ multiplex PCR; TCRdb's copy has only in-frame clones and leaves some out. The table has about 270,000 clones, less than 95% seen once; the top ten hold roughly 2.8%. The sequencing input was PBMCs or T cells enriched from blood (not recorded which). This receptor was identified in a man aged 35 to 55 who had been exposed to COVID-19. V gene TRBV5-6 combines with J gene TRBJ2-5; D may be TRBD2 (7 bases). In DNA form, the CDR3 reads TGTGCCAGCAGCTTGGTGGGGGGGCCGGTACAAGAGACCCAGTACTTC. Protein product: CASSLVGGPVQETQYF.